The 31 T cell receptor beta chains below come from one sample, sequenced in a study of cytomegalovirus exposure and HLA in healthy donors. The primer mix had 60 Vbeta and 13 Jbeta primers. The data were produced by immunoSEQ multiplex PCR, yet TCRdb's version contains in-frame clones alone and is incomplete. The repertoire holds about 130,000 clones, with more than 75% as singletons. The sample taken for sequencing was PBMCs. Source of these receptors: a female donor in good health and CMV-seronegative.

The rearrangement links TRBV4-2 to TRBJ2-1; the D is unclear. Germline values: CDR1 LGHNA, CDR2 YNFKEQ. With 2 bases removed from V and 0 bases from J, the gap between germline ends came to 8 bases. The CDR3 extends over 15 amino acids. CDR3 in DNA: TGTGCCAGCAGCCAAACACAAGACTCCTACAATGAGCAGTTCTTC. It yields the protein CASSQTQDSYNEQFF.

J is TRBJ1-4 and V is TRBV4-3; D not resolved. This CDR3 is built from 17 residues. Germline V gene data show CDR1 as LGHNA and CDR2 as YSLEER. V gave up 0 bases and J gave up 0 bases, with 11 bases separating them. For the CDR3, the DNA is TGCGCCAGCAGCCAAGATACAGACGGGACAACTAATGAAAAACTGTTTTTT. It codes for CASSQDTDGTTNEKLFF.

Here the CDR3 reads CASSQAGRVYEQYF. The CDR3 DNA reads TGTGCCAGCAGCCAAGCGGGCAGGGTCTACGAGCAGTACTTC. The rearrangement uses TRBV4-2 and TRBJ2-7; D is possibly TRBD1 (5 bases). The CDR3 is 14 residues long. Trimming stripped 1 base from V and 3 bases from J, with 10 bases between. Germline V lookup: CDR1 LGHNA, CDR2 YNFKEQ.

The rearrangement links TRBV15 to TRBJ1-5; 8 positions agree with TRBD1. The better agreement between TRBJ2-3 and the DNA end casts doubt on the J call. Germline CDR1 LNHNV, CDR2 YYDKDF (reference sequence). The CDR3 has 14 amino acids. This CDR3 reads CATSTGQGGQPQYF. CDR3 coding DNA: TGTGCCACCAGCACCGGACAGGGAGGTCAGCCCCAGTATTTT.

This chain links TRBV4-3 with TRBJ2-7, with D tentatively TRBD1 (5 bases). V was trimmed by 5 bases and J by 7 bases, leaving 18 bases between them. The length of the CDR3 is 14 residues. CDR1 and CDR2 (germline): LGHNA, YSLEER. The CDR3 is CASSNNLGAWEQYF. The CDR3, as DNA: TGCGCCAGCAGCAATAACCTAGGGGCCTGGGAGCAGTACTTC.

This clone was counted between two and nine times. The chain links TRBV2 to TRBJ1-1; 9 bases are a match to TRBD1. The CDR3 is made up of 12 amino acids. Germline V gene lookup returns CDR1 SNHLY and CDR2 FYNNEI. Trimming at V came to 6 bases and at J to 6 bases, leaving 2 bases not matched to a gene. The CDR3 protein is CASRGQGSEAFF. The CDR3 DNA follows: TGTGCCAGCAGGGGACAGGGTTCTGAAGCTTTCTTT.

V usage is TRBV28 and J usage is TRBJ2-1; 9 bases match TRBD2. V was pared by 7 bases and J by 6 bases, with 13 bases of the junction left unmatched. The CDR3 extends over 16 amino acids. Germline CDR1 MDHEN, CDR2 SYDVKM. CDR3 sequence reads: CASTERGGRVSNEQFF. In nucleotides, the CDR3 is TGTGCCAGCACCGAACGGGGCGGGAGGGTTTCCAATGAGCAGTTCTTC.

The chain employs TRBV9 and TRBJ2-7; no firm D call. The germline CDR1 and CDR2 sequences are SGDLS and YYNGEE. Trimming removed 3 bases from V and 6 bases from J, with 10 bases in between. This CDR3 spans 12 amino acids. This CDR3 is CASSEPPGEQYF. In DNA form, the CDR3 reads TGTGCCAGCAGCGAACCCCCGGGCGAGCAGTACTTC.

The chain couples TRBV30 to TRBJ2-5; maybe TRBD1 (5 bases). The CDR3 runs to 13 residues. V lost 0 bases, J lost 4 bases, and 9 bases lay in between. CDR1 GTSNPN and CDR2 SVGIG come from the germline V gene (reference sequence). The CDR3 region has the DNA TGTGCCTGGAGTGTAAAGGGGCCAGAGACCCAGTACTTC. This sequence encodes CAWSVKGPETQYF.

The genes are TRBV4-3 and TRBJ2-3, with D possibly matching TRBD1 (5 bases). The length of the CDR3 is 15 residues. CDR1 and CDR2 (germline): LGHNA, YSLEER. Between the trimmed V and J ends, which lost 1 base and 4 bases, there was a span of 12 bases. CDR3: CASSQGRAGADTQYF. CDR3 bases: TGCGCCAGCAGCCAAGGCAGGGCAGGAGCAGATACGCAGTATTTT.

As DNA, the CDR3 is TGTGCCAGCAGTTCAATGTACAGGGCATCCTACGAGCAGTACTTC. Translated, it gives CASSSMYRASYEQYF. The chain employs TRBV27 and TRBJ2-7; a possible D gene is TRBD1 (6 bases). The CDR3 loop spans 15 amino acids. V was shortened by 4 bases and J by 1 base, with 14 bases between the two germline ends. CDR1 MNHEY and CDR2 SMNVEV come from the germline V gene (reference sequence).

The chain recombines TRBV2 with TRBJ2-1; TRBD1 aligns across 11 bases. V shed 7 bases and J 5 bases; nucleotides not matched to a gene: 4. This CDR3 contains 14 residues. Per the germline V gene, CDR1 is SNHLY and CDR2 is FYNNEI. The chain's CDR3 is CASNGQGADNEQFF. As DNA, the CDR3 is TGTGCCAGCAACGGACAGGGGGCCGACAATGAGCAGTTCTTC.

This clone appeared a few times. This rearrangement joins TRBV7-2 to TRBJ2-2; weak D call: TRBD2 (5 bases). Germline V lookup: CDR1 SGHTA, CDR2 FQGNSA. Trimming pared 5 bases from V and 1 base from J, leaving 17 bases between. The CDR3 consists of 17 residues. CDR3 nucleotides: TGTGCCAGCAGCCCCCGACTGGGCGGGCTGAACACCGGGGAGCTGTTTTTT. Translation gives CASSPRLGGLNTGELFF.

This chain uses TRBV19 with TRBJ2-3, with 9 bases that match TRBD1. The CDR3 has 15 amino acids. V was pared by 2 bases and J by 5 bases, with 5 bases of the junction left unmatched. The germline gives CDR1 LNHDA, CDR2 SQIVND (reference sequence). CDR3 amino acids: CASSILQGAGDTQYF. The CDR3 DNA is TGTGCCAGTAGTATACTACAGGGGGCAGGAGATACGCAGTATTTT. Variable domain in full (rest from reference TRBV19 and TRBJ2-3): DGGITQSPKYLFRKEGQNVTLSCEQNLNHDAMYWYRQDPGQGLRLIYYSQIVNDFQKGDIAEGYSVSREKKESFPLTVTSAQKNPTAFYLCASSILQGAGDTQYFGPGTRLTVL.

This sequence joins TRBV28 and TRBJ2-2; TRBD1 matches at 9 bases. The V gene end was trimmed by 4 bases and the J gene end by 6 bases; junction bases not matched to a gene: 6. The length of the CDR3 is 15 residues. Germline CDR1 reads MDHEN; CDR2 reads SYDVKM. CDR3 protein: CASSSRDRAPGELFF. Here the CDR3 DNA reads TGTGCCAGCAGTTCTCGGGACAGGGCTCCCGGGGAGCTGTTTTTT.

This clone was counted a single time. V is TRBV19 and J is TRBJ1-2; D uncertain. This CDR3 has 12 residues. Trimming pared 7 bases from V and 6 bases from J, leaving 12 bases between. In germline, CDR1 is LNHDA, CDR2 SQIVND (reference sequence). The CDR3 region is CASNLGGNGYTF. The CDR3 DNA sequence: TGTGCCAGTAACCTTGGAGGTAATGGCTACACCTTC.

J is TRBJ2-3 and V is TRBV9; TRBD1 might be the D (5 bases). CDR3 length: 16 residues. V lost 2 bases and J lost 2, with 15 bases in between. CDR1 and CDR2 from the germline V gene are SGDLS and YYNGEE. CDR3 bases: TGTGCCAGCAGCGTCACAGGAAGCCCCGCCACAGATACGCAGTATTTT. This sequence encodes CASSVTGSPATDTQYF.

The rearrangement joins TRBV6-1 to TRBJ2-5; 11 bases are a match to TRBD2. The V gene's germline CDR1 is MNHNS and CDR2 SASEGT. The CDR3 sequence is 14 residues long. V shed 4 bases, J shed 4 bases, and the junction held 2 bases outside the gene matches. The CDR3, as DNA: TGTGCCAGCAGTGTACTAGCGGGAGCAGAGACCCAGTACTTC. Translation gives CASSVLAGAETQYF.

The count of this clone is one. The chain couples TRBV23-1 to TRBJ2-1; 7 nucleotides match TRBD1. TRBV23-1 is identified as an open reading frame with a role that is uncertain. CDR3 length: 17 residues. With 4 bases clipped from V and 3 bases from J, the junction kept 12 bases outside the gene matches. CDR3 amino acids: CASSLRARDSLYNEQFF. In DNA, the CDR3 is TGCGCCAGCAGTCTCCGTGCCCGGGACAGCCTCTACAATGAGCAGTTCTTC.

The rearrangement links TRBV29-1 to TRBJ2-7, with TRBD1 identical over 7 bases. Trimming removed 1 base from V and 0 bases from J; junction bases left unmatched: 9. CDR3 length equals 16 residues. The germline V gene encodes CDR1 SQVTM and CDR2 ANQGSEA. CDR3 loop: CSVEARTGRSSYEQYF. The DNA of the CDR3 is TGCAGCGTTGAAGCACGGACAGGTAGGAGCTCCTACGAGCAGTACTTC.

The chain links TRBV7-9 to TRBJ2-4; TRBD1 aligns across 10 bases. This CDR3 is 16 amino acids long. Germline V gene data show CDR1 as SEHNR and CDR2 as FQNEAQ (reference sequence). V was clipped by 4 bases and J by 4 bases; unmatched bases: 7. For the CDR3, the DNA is TGTGCCAGCAGCTCCCGGGACAGGGGAGGAAAAAACATTCAGTACTTC. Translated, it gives CASSSRDRGGKNIQYF.

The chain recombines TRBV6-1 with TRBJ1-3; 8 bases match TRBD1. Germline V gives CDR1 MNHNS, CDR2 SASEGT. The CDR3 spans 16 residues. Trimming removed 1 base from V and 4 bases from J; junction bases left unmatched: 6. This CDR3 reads CASSEGQGIGGNTIYF. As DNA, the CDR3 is TGTGCCAGCAGTGAAGGACAGGGGATAGGCGGAAACACCATATATTTT.

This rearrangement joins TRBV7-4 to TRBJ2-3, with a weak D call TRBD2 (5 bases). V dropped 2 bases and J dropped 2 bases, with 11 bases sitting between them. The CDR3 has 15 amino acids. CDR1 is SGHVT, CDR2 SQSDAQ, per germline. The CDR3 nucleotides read TGTGCCAGCAGCTTAATGATGAGGGACACAGATACGCAGTATTTT. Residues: CASSLMMRDTDTQYF.

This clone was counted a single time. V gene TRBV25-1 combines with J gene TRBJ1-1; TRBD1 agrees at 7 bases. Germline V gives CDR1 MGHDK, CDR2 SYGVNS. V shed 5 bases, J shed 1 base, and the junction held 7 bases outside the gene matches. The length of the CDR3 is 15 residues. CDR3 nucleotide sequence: TGTGCCAGCAGTTGGGCAGGGGGAACGAACACTGAAGCTTTCTTT. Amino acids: CASSWAGGTNTEAFF.

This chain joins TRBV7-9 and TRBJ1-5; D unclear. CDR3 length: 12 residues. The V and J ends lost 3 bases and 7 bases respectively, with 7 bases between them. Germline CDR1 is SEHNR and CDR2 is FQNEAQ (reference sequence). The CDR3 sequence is CASSFGLQPQHF. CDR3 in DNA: TGTGCCAGCAGCTTCGGGTTACAGCCCCAGCATTTT.

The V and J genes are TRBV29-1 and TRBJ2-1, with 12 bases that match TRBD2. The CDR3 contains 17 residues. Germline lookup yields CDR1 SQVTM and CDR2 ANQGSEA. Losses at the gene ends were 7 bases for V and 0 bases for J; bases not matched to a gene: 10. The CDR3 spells CSALGTSGLRSYNEQFF. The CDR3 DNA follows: TGCAGCGCTCTCGGGACTAGCGGGCTTCGCTCCTACAATGAGCAGTTCTTC.

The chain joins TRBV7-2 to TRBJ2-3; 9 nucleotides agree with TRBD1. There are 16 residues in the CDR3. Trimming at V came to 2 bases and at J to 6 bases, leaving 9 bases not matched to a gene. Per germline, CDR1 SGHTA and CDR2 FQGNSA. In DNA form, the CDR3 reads TGTGCCAGCAGCTTACGATGGGACAGGGATTCGGATACGCAGTATTTT. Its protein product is CASSLRWDRDSDTQYF.

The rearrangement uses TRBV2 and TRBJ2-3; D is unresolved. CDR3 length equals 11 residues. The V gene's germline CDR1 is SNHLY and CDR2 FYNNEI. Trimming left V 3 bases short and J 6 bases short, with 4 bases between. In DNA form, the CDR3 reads TGTGCCAGCAGTGAGAGGGATACGCAGTATTTT. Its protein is CASSERDTQYF.

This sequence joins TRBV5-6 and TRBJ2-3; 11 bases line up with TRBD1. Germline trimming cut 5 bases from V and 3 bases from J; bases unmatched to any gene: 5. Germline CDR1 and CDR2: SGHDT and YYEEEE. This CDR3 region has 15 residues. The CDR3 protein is CASSFGTGGTDTQYF. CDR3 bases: TGTGCCAGCAGTTTCGGGACAGGGGGGACAGATACGCAGTATTTT.

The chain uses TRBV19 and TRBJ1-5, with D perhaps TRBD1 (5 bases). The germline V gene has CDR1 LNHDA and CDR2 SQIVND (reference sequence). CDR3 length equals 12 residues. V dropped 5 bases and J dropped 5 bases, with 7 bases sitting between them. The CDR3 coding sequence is TGTGCCAGTAGTGTCAGGGATCAGCCCCAGCATTTT. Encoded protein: CASSVRDQPQHF.

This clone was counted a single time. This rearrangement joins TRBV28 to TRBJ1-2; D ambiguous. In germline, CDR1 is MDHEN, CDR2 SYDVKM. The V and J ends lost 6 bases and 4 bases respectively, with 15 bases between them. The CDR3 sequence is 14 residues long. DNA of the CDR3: TGTGCCAGCAGCCCACCCTTTACGGGCTATGGCTACACCTTC. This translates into CASSPPFTGYGYTF.